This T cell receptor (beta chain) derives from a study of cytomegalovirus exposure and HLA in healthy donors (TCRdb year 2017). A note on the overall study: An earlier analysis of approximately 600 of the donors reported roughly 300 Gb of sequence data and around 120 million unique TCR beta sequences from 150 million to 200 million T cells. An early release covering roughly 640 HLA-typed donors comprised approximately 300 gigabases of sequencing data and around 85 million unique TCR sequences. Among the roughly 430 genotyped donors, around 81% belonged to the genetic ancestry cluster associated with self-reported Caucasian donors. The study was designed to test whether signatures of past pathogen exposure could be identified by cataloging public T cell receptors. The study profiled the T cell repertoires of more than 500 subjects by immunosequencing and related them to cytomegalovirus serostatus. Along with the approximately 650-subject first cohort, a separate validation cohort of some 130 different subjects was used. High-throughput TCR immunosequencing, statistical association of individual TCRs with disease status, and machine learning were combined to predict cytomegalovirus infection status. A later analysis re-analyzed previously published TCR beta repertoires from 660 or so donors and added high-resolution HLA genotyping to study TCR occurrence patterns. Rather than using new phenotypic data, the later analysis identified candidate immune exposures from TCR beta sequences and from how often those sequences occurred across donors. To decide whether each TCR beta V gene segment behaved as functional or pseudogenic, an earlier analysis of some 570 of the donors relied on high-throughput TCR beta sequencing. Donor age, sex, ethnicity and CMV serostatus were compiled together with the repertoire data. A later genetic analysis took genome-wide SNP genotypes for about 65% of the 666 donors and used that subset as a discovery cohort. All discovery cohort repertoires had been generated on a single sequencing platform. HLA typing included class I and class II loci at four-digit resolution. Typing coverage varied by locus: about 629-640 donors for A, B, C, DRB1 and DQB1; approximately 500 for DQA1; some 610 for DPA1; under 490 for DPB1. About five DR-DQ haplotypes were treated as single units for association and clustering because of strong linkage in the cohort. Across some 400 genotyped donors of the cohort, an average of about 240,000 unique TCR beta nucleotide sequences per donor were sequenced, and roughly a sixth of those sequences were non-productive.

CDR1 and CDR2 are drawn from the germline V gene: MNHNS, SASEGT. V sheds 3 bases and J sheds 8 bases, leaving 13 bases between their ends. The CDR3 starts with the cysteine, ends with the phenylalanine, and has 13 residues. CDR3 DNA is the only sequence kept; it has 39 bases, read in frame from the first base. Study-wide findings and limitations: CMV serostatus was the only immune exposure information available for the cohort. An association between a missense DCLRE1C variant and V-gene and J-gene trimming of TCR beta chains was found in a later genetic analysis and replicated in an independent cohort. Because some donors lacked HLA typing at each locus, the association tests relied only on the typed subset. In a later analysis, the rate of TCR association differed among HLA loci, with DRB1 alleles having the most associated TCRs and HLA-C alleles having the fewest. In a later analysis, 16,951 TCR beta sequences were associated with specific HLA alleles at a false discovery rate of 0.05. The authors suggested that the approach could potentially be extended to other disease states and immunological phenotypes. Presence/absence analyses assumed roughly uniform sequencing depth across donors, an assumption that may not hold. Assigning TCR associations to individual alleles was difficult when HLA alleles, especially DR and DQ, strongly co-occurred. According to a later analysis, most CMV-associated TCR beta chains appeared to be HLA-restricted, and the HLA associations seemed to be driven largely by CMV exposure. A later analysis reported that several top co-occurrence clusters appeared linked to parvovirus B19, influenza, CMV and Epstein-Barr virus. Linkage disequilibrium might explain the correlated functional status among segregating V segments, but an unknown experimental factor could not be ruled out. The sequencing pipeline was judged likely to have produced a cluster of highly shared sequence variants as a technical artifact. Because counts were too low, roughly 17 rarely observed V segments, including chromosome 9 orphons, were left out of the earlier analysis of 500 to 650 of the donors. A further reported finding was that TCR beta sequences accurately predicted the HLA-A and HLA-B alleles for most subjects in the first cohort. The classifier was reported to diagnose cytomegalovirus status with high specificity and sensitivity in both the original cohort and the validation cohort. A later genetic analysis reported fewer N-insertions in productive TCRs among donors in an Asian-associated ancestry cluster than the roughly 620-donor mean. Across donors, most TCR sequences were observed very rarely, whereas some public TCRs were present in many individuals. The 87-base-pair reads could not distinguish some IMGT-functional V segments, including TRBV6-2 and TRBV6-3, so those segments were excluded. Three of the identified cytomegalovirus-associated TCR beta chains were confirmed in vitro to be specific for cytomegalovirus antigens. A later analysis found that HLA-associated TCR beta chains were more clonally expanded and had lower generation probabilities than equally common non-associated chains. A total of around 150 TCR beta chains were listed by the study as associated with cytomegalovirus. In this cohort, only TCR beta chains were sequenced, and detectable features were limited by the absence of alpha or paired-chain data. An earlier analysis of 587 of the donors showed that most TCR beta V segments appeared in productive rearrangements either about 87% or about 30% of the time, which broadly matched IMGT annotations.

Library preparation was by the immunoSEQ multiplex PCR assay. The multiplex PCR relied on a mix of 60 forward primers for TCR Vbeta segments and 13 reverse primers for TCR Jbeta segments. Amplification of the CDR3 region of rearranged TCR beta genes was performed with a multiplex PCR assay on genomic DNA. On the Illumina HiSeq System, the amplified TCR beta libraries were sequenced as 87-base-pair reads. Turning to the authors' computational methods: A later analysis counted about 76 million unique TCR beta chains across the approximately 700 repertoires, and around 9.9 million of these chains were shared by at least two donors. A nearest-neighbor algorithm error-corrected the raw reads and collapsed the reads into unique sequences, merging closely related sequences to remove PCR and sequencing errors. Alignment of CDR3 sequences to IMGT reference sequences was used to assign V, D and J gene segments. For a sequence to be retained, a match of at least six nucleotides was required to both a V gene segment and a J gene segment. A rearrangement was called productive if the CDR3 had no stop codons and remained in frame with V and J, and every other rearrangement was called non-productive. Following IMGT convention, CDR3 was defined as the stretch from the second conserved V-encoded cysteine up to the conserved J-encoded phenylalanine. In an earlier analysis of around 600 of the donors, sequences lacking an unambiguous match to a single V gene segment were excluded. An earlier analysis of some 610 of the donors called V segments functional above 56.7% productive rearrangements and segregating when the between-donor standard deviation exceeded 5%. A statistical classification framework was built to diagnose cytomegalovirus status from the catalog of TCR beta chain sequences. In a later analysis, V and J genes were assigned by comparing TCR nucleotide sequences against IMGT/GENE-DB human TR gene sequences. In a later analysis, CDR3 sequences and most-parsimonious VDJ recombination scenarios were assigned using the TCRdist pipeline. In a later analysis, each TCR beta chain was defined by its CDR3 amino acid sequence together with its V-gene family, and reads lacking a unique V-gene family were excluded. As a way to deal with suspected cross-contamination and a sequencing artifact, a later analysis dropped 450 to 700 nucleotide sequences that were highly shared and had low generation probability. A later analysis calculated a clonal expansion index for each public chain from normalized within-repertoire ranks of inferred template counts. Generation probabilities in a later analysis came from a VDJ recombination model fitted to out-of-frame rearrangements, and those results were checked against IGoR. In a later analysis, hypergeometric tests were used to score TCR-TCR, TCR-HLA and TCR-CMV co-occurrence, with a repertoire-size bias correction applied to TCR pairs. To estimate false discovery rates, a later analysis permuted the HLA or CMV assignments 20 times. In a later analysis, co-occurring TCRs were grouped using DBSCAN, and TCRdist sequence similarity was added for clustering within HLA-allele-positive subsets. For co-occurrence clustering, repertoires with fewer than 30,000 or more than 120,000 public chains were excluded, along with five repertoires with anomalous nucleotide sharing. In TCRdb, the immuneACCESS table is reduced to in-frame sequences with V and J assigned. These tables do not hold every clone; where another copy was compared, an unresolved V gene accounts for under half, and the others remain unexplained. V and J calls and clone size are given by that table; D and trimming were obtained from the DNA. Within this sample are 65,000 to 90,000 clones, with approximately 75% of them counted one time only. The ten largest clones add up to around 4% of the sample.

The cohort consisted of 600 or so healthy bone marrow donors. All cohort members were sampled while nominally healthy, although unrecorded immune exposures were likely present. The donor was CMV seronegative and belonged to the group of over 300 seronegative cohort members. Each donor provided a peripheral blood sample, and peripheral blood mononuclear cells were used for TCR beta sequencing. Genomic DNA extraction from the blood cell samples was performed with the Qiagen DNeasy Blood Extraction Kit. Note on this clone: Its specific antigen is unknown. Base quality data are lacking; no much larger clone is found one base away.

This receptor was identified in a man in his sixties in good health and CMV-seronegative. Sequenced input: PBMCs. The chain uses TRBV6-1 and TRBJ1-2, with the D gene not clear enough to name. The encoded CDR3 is CASSEREGIGYTF. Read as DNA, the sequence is TGTGCCAGCAGTGAGAGGGAGGGAATAGGCTACACCTTC.